Listed here is a single TCR beta chain. These data come from a study of T cells in localized non-small cell lung cancer. The CDR3 is 18 residues long. Germline CDR1 and CDR2: SGHTA and FQGNSA. Trimming left V 4 bases short and J 0 bases short, with 21 bases between. Sequencing was performed with immunoSEQ multiplex PCR; in TCRdb, only in-frame clones are kept and a portion is missing. The table records fewer than 35,000 clones, about nine tenths of them present only once. This rearrangement joins TRBV7-2 to TRBJ1-2, with D maybe TRBD1 (5 bases). The receptor comes from a man aged 40 to 70 with stage II lung adenocarcinoma. This specimen was PBMCs, taken before any cancer treatment. CDR3 amino acids: CASSSTSTVRSSNYGYTF. The CDR3 coding sequence is TGTGCCAGCAGCTCGACCTCGACAGTCCGATCCTCTAACTATGGCTACACCTTC.